This note documents a single T cell receptor beta chain sequence. Its specificity is not known. This sample stems from a study of cytomegalovirus exposure and HLA in healthy donors. The junction had 3 bases not matched to a gene; V was cut back by 4 bases and J by 0 bases. The germline CDR1 and CDR2 sequences are SGHTA and FQGNSA. This CDR3 spans 16 amino acids. Study-level findings and limits: A later analysis reportedly identified an Asian-associated ancestry cluster as carrying fewer N-insertions than the 666-donor mean. In a later analysis, most CMV-associated TCR beta chains appeared HLA-restricted.

The PCR contained 60 Vbeta and 13 Jbeta primers. TCRdb's copy holds only in-frame clones and misses some; the assay was immunoSEQ multiplex PCR. The data contain around 150,000 clones, 73% of them singletons. The sequencing input was PBMCs. The chain uses TRBV7-2 and TRBJ2-1; 10 nucleotides line up with TRBD2. The sequence derives from a human donor in good health. CDR3 in amino acids: CASSYTSGDSYNEQFF. DNA for the CDR3: TGTGCCAGCAGCTATACTAGCGGGGACTCCTACAATGAGCAGTTCTTC.